This T cell receptor (beta chain) was obtained from a study of cytomegalovirus exposure and HLA in healthy donors. Study information: A later analysis reported the same platform for the 90 to 150 validation repertoires and the roughly 700 first-cohort repertoires.

The CDR3 has 13 amino acids. Germline V CDR1 and CDR2: MNHNY, SVGAGI (reference sequence). V gave up 7 bases and J gave up 4 bases, with 14 bases separating them. Profiling relied on immunoSEQ multiplex PCR, and the TCRdb table lists in-frame clones only, not all of them. In the table there are some 120,000 clones, about 90% of which are singletons. This chain uses TRBV6-6 with TRBJ2-7, with a possible D match to TRBD2 (6 bases). Sequencing used PBMCs. This TCR was sampled from a woman aged 18-29 years in good health and CMV-seronegative. The CDR3 spells CASTLVGGYEQYF. The DNA of the CDR3 is TGTGCCAGCACCCTTGTGGGGGGTTACGAGCAGTACTTC.